The sequence of this T cell receptor beta chain was determined in a study of blood T cell repertoires in COVID-19. Study information: The samples span acute and convalescent COVID-19 from the United States, Italy and Spain. Sample material is recorded as cDNA or gDNA derived from T cells, B-cell-depleted T cells, or PBMCs.

Authors' methods: Reference gene primer amplification gave nucleated cell count estimates. Clones were read by immunoSEQ multiplex PCR, and TCRdb kept only the in-frame ones, dropping some. The V and J calls and clone size are taken from that table; D and trimming were inferred from the DNA. Among some 150,000 clones listed, roughly 87% were seen once. The clonotype comes from a woman between 55 and 75 years old who had recovered from COVID-19. Sequencing used peripheral blood.

This CDR3 is CASRGRQGASSGYTF. CDR3 sequence (DNA): TGTGCCAGCAGGGGTCGACAGGGGGCGAGTTCTGGCTACACCTTC. This chain joins TRBV7-2 and TRBJ1-2, with 10 positions matching TRBD1. This CDR3 has 15 residues. V shed 6 bases, J shed 7 bases, and the junction held 11 bases outside the gene matches. Looked up from germline, CDR1 is SGHTA and CDR2 is FQGNSA.